This TCR beta chain is drawn from a study of naive and memory T cell subsets. The beta constant-region primer was an equimolar mix of two oligonucleotides covering TRBC1 and TRBC2. MiXCR was run by TCRdb on the UMI-ligation and nested PCR reads, yielding one entry per CDR3 protein. The sample carries around 160,000 distinct CDR3 sequences, about 18% recorded once. Specimen: naive CD4+ T cells from blood. The clonotype originates from a human donor in good health.

The CDR3 loop is CASSITAPRGPGNIQYF. DNA for the CDR3: TGTGCCAGCAGTATTACTGCCCCTCGGGGCCCGGGAAACATTCAGTACTTC. The J gene is TRBJ2-4, the V gene TRBV28; D is perhaps TRBD1 or TRBD2 (5 bases each). The V gene's germline CDR1 is MDHEN and CDR2 SYDVKM. This CDR3 has 17 amino acids. Trimming took 5 bases from V and 6 from J, leaving 23 bases between them.